This T cell receptor (beta chain) was captured in a study of blood T cell repertoires in COVID-19. With 6 bases clipped from V and 3 bases from J, the junction kept 12 bases outside the gene matches. The CDR3 covers 16 residues. Germline-derived CDR1 and CDR2 are MNHEY and SVGEGT. TCRdb's table, derived via immunoSEQ multiplex PCR, lists solely in-frame clones and lacks some. The repertoire has roughly 190,000 clones, roughly 84% of them found once; the top ten carry approximately 2.4%. The clonotype was recovered from a human donor with acute or convalescent COVID-19. The donor label of this sample is uncertain. This chain links TRBV6-2 or TRBV6-3 with TRBJ2-3, with 7 bases identical to TRBD2. The specimen sequenced was peripheral blood. In nucleotides, the CDR3 is TGTGCCAGCAGCACTTCCGGCGGGAGAGTAACAGATACGCAGTATTTT. Translated, it gives CASSTSGGRVTDTQYF.